This T cell receptor beta chain was recovered during a study of blood T cell repertoires in COVID-19. Study-level information: Sites across the United States, Italy and Spain contributed samples from acute and convalescent COVID-19. T cells, B-cell-depleted T cells, or PBMCs provided the cDNA or gDNA that served as material.

Original processing notes: Nucleated cell counts were estimated from reference gene primer amplification. Generated by immunoSEQ multiplex PCR, the TCRdb table keeps only in-frame clones and is missing some. V, J and clone size reflect that table, while D and trimming were determined from the DNA. The sample holds approximately 82,000 clones; over 80% are singletons and the top ten take 10% to 15%. The material sequenced was peripheral blood. This sequence originates from an older woman with active or convalescent COVID-19.

The chain's CDR3 is CSASPASGVYNEQFF. The CDR3, as DNA: TGCAGTGCTAGTCCCGCTAGCGGGGTCTACAATGAGCAGTTCTTC. This chain uses TRBV20-1 with TRBJ2-1; 9 positions agree with TRBD2. CDR1 and CDR2 from the germline V gene are DFQATT and SNEGSKA (reference sequence). The V and J ends lost 3 bases and 3 bases, in that order; junction bases with no gene match: 6. The CDR3 sequence is 15 residues long.